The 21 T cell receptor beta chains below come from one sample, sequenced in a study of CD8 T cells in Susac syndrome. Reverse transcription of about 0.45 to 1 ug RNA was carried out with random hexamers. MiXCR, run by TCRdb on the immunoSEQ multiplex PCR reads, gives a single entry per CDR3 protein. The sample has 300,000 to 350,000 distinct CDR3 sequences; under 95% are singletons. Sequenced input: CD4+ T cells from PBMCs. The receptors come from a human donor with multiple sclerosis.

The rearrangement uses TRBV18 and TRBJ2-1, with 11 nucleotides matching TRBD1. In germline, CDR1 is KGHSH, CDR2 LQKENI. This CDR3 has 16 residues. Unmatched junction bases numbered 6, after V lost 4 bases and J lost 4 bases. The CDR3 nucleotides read TGTGCCAGCTCACTGGACAGGGGGCGAGGTTACAATGAGCAGTTCTTC. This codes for CASSLDRGRGYNEQFF.

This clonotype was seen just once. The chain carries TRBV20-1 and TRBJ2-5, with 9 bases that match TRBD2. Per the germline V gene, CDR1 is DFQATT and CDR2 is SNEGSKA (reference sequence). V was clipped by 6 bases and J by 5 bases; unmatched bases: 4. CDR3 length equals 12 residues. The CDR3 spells CSASGGMETQYF. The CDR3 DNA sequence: TGCAGTGCCAGCGGGGGGATGGAGACCCAGTACTTC.

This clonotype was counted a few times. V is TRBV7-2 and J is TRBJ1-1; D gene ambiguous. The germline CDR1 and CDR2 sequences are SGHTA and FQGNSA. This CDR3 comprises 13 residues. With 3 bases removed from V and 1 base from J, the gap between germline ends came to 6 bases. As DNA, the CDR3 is TGTGCCAGCAGCTTTGGTGGGAACACTGAAGCTTTCTTT. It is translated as CASSFGGNTEAFF.

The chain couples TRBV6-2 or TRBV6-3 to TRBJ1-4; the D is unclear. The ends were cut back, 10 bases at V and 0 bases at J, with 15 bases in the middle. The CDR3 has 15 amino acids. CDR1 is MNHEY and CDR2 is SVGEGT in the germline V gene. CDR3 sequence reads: CATETASSTNEKLFF. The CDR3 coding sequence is TGTGCCACCGAAACCGCTTCCTCAACTAATGAAAAACTGTTTTTT.

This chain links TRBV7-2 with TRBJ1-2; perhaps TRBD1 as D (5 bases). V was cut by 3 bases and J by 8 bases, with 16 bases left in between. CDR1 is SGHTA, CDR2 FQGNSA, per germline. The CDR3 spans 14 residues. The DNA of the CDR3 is TGTGCCAGCAGCTTCAACCCACCGGCAGGGGGCTACACCTTC. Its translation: CASSFNPPAGGYTF.

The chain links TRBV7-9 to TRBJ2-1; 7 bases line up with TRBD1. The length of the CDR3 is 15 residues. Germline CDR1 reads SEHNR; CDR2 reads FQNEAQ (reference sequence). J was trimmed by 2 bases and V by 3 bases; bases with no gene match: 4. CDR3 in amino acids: CASSLTGLTYNEQFF. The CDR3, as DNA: TGTGCCAGCAGCTTGACAGGGCTTACCTACAATGAGCAGTTCTTC.

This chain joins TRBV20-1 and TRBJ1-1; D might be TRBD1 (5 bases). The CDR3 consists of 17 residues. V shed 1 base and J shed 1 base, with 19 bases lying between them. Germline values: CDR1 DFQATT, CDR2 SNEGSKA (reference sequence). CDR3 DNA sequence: TGCAGTGCTAGAGTGAGGAGCCCCAGAACAGGGAACACTGAAGCTTTCTTT. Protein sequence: CSARVRSPRTGNTEAFF.

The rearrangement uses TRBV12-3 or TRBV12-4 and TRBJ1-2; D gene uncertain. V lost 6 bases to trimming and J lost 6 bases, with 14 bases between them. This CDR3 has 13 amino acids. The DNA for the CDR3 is TGTGCCAGCAGCCCCGAGGTTTTAAATGGCTACACCTTC. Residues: CASSPEVLNGYTF.

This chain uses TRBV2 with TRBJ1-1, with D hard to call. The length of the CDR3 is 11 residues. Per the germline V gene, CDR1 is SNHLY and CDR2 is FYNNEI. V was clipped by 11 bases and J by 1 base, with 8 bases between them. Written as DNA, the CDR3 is TGTGCCGGCCACGCGAACACTGAAGCTTTCTTT. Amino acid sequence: CAGHANTEAFF. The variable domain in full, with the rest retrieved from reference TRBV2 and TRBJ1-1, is EPEVTQTPSHQVTQMGQEVILRCVPISNHLYFYWYRQILGQKVEFLVSFYNNEISEKSEIFDDQFSVERPDGSNFTLKIRSTKLEDSAMYFCAGHANTEAFFGQGTRLTVV.

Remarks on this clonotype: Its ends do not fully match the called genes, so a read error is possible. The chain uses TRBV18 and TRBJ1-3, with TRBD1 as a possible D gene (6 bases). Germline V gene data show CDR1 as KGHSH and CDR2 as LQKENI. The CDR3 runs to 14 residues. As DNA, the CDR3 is TGTGCCAGCTCACCATCGGGGTTGGCGGGACAAATACATTTT. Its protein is CASSPSGLAGQIHF.

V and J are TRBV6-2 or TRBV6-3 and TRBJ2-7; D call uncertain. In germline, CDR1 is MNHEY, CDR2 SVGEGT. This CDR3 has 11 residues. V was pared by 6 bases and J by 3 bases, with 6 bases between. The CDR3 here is CASSPYYEQYF. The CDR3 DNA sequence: TGTGCCAGCAGCCCCTACTACGAGCAGTACTTC.

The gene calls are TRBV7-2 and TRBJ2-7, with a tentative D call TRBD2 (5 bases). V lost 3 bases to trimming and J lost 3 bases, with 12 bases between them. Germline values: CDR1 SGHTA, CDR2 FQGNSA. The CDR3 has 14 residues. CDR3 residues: CASSLRERSYEQYF. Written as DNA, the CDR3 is TGTGCCAGCAGCTTGAGGGAGAGGAGCTACGAGCAGTACTTC.

CDR3: CASSPTPRLAGGCEFF. The CDR3 DNA reads TGCGCCAGCAGTCCCACCCCGCGACTAGCGGGAGGTTGTGAGTTCTTC. The J gene is TRBJ2-1, the V gene TRBV10-1; TRBD2 agrees at 13 bases. Germline CDR1 reads WNHNN; CDR2 reads SYGVQD (reference sequence). The J segment lost 14 bases and the V segment lost 5 bases, leaving 15 bases of the junction unmatched. This CDR3 region has 16 residues.

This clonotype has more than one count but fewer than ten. The CDR3 sequence: CASSPGQGDQPQHF. CDR3 DNA sequence: TGTGCCAGTAGTCCGGGACAGGGCGATCAGCCCCAGCATTTT. This chain joins TRBV18 and TRBJ1-5; 9 nucleotides align to TRBD1. Germline lookup yields CDR1 KGHSH and CDR2 LQKENI. This CDR3 contains 14 residues. Germline trimming cut 9 bases from V and 5 bases from J; bases unmatched to any gene: 8.

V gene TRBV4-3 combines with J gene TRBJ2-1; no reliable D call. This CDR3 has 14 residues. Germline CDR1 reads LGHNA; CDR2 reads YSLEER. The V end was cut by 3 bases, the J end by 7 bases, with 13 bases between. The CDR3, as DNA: TGCGCCAGCAGCCAGGAAAAACGACTGAATGAGCAGTTCTTC. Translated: CASSQEKRLNEQFF.

CDR3 loop: CASRLDRGLRYGYTF. The CDR3 coding sequence is TGTGCAAGTCGCTTAGACAGGGGGCTCCGGTATGGCTACACCTTC. The V call is TRBV12-2, the J call TRBJ1-2; TRBD1, the D gene given by the table, was not confirmed from the DNA. TRBV12-2 counts as a pseudogene. The CDR3 length is 15 residues.

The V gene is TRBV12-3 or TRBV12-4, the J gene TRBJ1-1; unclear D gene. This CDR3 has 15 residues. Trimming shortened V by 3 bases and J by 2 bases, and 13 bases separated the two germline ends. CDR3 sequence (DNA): TGTGCCAGCAGTTTCTTCCGTCGGCGAAACACTGAAGCTTTCTTT. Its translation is CASSFFRRRNTEAFF.

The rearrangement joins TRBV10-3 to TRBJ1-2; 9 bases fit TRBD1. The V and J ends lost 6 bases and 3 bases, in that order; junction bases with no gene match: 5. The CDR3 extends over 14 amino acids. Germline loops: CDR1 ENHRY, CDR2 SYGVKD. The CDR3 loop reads CAIRGQGGDYGYTF. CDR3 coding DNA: TGTGCCATCAGGGGACAGGGAGGTGACTATGGCTACACCTTC.

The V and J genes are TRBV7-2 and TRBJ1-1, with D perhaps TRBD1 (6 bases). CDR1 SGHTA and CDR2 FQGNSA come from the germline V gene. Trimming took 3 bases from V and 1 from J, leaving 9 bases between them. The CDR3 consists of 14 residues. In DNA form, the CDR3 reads TGTGCCAGCAGCTTCGGGACAACGAACACTGAAGCTTTCTTT. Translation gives CASSFGTTNTEAFF.

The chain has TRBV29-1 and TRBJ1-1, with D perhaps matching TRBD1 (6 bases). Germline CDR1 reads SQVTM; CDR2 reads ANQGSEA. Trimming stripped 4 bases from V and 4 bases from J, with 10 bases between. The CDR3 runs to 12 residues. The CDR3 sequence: CSVGRGGTEAFF. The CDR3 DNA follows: TGCAGCGTTGGGAGAGGGGGCACTGAAGCTTTCTTT.

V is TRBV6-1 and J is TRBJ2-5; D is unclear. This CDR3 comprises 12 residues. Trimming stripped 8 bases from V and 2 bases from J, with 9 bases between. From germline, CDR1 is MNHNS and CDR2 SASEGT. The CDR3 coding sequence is TGTGCCAGCGGTAATCCACAAGAGACCCAGTACTTC. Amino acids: CASGNPQETQYF.